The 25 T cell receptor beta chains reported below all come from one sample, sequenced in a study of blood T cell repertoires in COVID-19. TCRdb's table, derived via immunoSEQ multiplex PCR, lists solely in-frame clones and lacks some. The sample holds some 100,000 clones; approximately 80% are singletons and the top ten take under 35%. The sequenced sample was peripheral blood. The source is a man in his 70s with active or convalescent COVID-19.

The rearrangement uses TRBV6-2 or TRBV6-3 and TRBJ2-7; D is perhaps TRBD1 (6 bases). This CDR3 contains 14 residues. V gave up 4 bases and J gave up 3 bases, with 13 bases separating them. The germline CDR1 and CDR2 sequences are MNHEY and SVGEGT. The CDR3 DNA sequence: TGTGCCAGCAGTTCTACAGGGCCCCACTACGAGCAGTACTTC. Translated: CASSSTGPHYEQYF.

The chain's CDR3 is CASSLARGGRNEQFF. CDR3 nucleotide sequence: TGTGCCAGCAGCTTAGCGCGGGGCGGACGTAATGAGCAGTTCTTC. The chain couples TRBV7-6 to TRBJ2-1; maybe TRBD2 (6 bases). The V and J ends lost 0 bases and 7 bases respectively, with 13 bases between them. The CDR3 length is 15 residues. The V gene's germline CDR1 is SGHVS and CDR2 FNYEAQ.

The CDR3 DNA follows: TGTGCCAGCAGTGAAGGAGGGGCGAGCGAGCAGTACTTC. Translated: CASSEGGASEQYF. The gene calls are TRBV25-1 and TRBJ2-7, with a weak D call TRBD2 (6 bases). The V gene lost 2 bases and the J gene lost 6 bases, with 11 bases spanning the gap. CDR3 length equals 13 residues. Germline-derived CDR1 and CDR2 are MGHDK and SYGVNS.

CDR3 region: CASSPWDSNTGELFF. CDR3 coding DNA: TGTGCCAGCAGCCCATGGGACAGCAACACCGGGGAGCTGTTTTTT. The rearrangement links TRBV4-2 to TRBJ2-2; TRBD1 aligns across 7 bases. V trimming: 4 bases; J trimming: 2 bases; junction bases outside the gene matches: 4. CDR1 is LGHNA, CDR2 YNFKEQ, per germline. The CDR3 consists of 15 residues.

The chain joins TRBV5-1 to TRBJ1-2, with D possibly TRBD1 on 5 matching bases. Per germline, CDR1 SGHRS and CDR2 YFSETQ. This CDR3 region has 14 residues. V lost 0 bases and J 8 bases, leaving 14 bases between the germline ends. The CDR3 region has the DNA TGCGCCAGCAGCTTGGCAGGGCCCGGGAGCGGCTACACCTTC. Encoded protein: CASSLAGPGSGYTF.

The chain's CDR3 is CASSLGATYNEQFF. The CDR3 bases are TGCGCCAGCAGCTTGGGGGCAACCTACAATGAGCAGTTCTTC. The chain combines TRBV5-1 with TRBJ2-1, with unresolved D. In germline, CDR1 is SGHRS, CDR2 YFSETQ. V shed 0 bases and J shed 2 bases, with 6 bases lying between them. CDR3 length: 14 residues.

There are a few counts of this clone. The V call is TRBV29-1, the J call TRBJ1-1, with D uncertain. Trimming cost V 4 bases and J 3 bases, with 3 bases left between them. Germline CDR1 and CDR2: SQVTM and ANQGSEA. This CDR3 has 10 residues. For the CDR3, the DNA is TGCAGCGTTGGGCACACTGAAGCTTTCTTT. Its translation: CSVGHTEAFF.

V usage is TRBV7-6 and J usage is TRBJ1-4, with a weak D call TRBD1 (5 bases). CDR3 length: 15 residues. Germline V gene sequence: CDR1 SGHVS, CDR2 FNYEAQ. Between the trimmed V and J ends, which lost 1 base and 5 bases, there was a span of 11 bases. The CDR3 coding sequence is TGTGCCAGCAGCTTAGGGACAACTGGAAATGAAAAACTGTTTTTT. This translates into CASSLGTTGNEKLFF. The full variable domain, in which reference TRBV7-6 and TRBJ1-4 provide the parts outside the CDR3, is GAGVSQSPRYKVTKRGQDVALRCDPISGHVSLYWYRQALGQGPEFLTYFNYEAQQDKSGLPNDRFSAERPEGSISTLTIQRTEQRDSAMYRCASSLGTTGNEKLFFGSGTQLSVL.

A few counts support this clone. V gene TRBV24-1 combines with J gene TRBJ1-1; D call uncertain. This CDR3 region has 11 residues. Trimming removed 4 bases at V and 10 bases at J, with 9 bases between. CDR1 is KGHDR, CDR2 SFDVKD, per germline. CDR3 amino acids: CATSDGRGAFF. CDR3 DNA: TGTGCCACCAGTGACGGTCGGGGAGCTTTCTTT.

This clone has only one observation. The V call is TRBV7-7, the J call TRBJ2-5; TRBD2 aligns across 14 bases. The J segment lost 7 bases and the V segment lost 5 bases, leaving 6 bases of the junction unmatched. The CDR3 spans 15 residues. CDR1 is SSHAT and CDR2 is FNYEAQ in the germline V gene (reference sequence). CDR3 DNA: TGTGCCAGCAGCACTTCCGGGACTAGCGGGGGGACCCAGTACTTC. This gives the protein CASSTSGTSGGTQYF.

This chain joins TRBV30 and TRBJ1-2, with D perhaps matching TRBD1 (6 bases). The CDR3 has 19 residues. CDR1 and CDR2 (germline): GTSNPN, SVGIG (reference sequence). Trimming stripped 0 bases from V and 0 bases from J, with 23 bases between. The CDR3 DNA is TGTGCCTGGAGTGTACGAGGACAGCTACCGACCTTAGCTAACTATGGCTACACCTTC. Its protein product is CAWSVRGQLPTLANYGYTF.

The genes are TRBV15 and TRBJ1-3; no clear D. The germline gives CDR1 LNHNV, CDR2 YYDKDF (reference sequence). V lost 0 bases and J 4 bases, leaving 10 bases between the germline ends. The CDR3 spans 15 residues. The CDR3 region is CATSRDGGRGNTIYF. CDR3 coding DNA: TGTGCCACCAGCAGAGATGGAGGCAGGGGAAACACCATATATTTT.

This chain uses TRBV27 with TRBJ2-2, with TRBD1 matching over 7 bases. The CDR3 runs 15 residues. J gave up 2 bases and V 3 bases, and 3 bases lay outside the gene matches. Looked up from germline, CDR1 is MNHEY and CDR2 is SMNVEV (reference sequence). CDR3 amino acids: CASSLYRGNTGELFF. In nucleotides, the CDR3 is TGTGCCAGCAGTTTGTACAGGGGTAACACCGGGGAGCTGTTTTTT.

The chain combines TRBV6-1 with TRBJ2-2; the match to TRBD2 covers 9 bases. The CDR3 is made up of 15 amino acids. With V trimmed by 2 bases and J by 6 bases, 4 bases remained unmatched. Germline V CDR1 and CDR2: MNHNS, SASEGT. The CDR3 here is CASSELAGNSGELFF. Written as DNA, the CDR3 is TGTGCCAGCAGTGAACTAGCGGGAAATTCCGGGGAGCTGTTTTTT.

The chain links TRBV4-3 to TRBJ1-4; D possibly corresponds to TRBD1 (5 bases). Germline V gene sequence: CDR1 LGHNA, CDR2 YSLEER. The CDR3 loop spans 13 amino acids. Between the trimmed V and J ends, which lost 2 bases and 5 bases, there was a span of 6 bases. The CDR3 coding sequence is TGCGCCAGCAGCCAAAGGGGCAATGAAAAACTGTTTTTT. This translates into CASSQRGNEKLFF.

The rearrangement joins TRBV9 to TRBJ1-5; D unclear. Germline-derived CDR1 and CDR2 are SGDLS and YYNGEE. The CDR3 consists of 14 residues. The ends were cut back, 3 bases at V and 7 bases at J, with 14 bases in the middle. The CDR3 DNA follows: TGTGCCAGCAGCGCTTTTGGAGCGGGGCAGCCCCAGCATTTT. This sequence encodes CASSAFGAGQPQHF.

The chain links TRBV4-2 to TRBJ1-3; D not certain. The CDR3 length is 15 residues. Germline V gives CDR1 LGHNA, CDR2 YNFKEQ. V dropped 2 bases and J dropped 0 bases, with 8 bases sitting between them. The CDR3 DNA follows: TGTGCCAGCAGCCAATTCGACAACTCTGGAAACACCATATATTTT. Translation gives CASSQFDNSGNTIYF.

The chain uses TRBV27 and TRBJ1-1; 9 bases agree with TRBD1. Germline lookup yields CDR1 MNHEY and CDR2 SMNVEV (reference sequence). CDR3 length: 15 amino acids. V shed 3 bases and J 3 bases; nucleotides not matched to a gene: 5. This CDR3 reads CASSFGQGPDTEAFF. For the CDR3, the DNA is TGTGCCAGCAGTTTTGGACAGGGGCCCGACACTGAAGCTTTCTTT.

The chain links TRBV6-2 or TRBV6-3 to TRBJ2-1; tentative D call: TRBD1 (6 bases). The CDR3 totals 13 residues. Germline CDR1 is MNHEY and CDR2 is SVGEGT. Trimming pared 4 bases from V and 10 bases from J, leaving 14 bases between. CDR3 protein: CASSWQGLREQFF. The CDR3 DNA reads TGTGCCAGCAGTTGGCAGGGGCTAAGGGAGCAGTTCTTC.

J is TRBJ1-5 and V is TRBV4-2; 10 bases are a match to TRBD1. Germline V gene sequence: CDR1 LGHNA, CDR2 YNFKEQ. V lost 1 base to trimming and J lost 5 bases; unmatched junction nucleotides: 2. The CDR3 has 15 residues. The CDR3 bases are TGTGCCAGCAGCCAAGTCGGGACAGGGGATCAGCCCCAGCATTTT. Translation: CASSQVGTGDQPQHF.

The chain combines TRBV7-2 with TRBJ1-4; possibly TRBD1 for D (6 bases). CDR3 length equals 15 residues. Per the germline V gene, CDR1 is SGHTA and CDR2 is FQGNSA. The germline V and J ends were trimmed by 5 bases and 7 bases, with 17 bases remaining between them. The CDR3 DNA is TGTGCCAGCAGCAAAAGGAGCAGGGGTCTTGAAAAACTGTTTTTT. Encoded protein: CASSKRSRGLEKLFF.

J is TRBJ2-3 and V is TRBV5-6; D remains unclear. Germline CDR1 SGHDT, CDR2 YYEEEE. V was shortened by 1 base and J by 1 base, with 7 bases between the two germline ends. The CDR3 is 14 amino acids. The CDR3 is CASSLPSGTDTQYF. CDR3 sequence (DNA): TGTGCCAGCAGCTTGCCTTCCGGCACAGATACGCAGTATTTT.

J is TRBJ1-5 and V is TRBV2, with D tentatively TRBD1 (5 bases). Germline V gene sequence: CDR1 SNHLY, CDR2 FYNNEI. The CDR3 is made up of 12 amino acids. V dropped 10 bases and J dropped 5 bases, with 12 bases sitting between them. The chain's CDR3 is CANGATDQPQHF. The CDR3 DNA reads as TGTGCCAATGGGGCCACGGATCAGCCCCAGCATTTT.

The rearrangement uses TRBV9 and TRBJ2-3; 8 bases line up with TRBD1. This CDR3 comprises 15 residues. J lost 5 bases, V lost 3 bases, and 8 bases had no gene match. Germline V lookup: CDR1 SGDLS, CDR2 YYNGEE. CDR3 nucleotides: TGTGCCAGCAGCGCAATCAGGGGGCAAGGAGATACGCAGTATTTT. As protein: CASSAIRGQGDTQYF.

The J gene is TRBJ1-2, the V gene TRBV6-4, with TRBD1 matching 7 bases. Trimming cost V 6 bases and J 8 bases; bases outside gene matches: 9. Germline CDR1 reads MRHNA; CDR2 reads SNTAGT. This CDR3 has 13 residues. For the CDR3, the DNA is TGTGCCAGCAGCGTGGACAGGCCCTTAGGCTACACCTTC. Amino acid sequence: CASSVDRPLGYTF.